The rows below give T cell receptor beta chains drawn from one sample of a study of technical replicates of blood from several donors. Profiled with immunoSEQ multiplex PCR; TCRdb holds only in-frame clones, not every one. The data show more than 65,000 clones, 95% to 98% seen once. Source material: T cells isolated from PBMCs. Every receptor here comes from a human donor in good health. Both conserved end residues are part of each CDR3. D genes are given only for firm matches. Some rows have no size entry. The others give once, few or many, or a class for an expanded clone.

size	V	J	D	DNA	CDR3
-	TRBV4-1	TRBJ2-1	-	TGCGCCAGCAGCCAATTGGAACTAGCTCGGAATGAGCAGTTCTTC	CASSQLELARNEQFF
-	TRBV5-1	TRBJ1-4	-	TGCGCCAGCAGCTTTCAAGGACAGCGCGAAAAACTGTTTTTT	CASSFQGQREKLFF
-	TRBV27	TRBJ1-5	TRBD1	TGTGCCAGCAGTTTTGCAGGGGGTAGTCAGCCCCAGCATTTT	CASSFAGGSQPQHF
-	TRBV10-2	TRBJ1-1	-	TGCGCCAGCAGTTATTCTAGGGGGGAAGCTTTCTTT	CASSYSRGEAFF
-	TRBV4-1	TRBJ2-2	-	TGCGCCAGCAGCCAAGCAGGGAACGGGGAGCTGTTTTTT	CASSQAGNGELFF
-	TRBV5-1	TRBJ1-1	-	TGCGCCAGCAGCTTGGGGCAGGGGAAGGGGAACACTGAAGCTTTCTTT	CASSLGQGKGNTEAFF
-	TRBV11-3	TRBJ2-1	TRBD2	TGTGCCAGCATGCCCTCATGGACTAGCGAGAGGAGGAGCGGAGATGAGCAGTTCTTC	CASMPSWTSERRSGDEQFF
-	TRBV30	TRBJ2-5	-	TGTGCCTGGAGTGTACAGGAGGGACCCCAAGAGACCCAGTACTTC	CAWSVQEGPQETQYF
-	TRBV27	TRBJ2-7	TRBD2	TGTGCCAGCAGTTCCTGGGGACTAGCGGGAGGCTACGAGCAGTACTTC	CASSSWGLAGGYEQYF
-	TRBV30	TRBJ2-1	-	TGTGCCTGGAGCCAGGGGATCTACAATGAGCAGTTCTTC	CAWSQGIYNEQFF
-	TRBV6-6	TRBJ2-1	-	TGTGCCAGCAGTTCCCGACAGGATTATGAGCAGTTCTTC	CASSSRQDYEQFF
-	TRBV28	TRBJ2-1	-	TGTGCCAGCAGGAATAGGGCGGGAACAAGTAGCCGGGAGTGGGCTAGCAGACAGAATGAGCAGTTCTTC	CASRNRAGTSSREWASRQNEQFF
few	TRBV2	TRBJ1-1	TRBD1	TGTGCCAGCAGTCCTCGACAGGGAAGTAGCACTGAAGCTTTCTTT	CASSPRQGSSTEAFF
once	TRBV27	TRBJ1-1	TRBD1	TGTGCCAGCAGGATAGGGGGCTCGAACACTGAAGCTTTCTTT	CASRIGGSNTEAFF
-	TRBV2	TRBJ2-7	-	TGTGCCAGCAGAGAAGGGTCCCTTAGCTCCTACGAGCAGTACTTC	CASREGSLSSYEQYF
-	TRBV2	TRBJ2-1	TRBD2	TGTGCCAGCAGTGATTGGGAACTAGCGGGAGAGAATGAGCAGTTCTTC	CASSDWELAGENEQFF
-	TRBV4-1	TRBJ2-7	-	TGCGCCAGCAGCCAAACAAATTCGGGATACGAGCAGTACTTC	CASSQTNSGYEQYF
-	TRBV11-3	TRBJ2-7	-	TGTGCCAGCAGCTTAGACCCTAACTACGAGCAGTACTTC	CASSLDPNYEQYF
-	TRBV29-1	TRBJ2-1	TRBD2	TGCAGCGTTGATGGGCTAGCGGTCTACAATGAGCAGTTCTTC	CSVDGLAVYNEQFF
-	TRBV19	TRBJ2-7	-	TGTGCCAGTAGTGCTCAGGGGGGTTCCTACGAGCAGTACTTC	CASSAQGGSYEQYF
-	TRBV27	TRBJ1-2	-	TGTGCCAGCAGTAGAGACAGCTACTATGGCTACACCTTC	CASSRDSYYGYTF
-	TRBV30	TRBJ1-2	-	TGTGCCTGGAGTGGGACAGCGAACAACTATGGCTACACCTTC	CAWSGTANNYGYTF
-	TRBV10-3	TRBJ2-2	-	TGTGCCATCACCCCGACAGGTAACACCGGGGAGCTGTTTTTT	CAITPTGNTGELFF
-	TRBV6-6	TRBJ1-2	TRBD1	TGTGCCAGCAGTTACTCCACTACAGGGGAGAACTATGGCTACACCTTC	CASSYSTTGENYGYTF
-	TRBV4-3	TRBJ2-1	-	TGCGCCAGCAGCCAGTACTACAGGGCCTACAATGAGCAGTTCTTC	CASSQYYRAYNEQFF
-	TRBV2	TRBJ1-4	TRBD1	TGTGCCAGTGGAGGGACAGAAAATGAAAAACTGTTTTTT	CASGGTENEKLFF
-	TRBV7-9	TRBJ2-3	-	TGTGCCAGCCAGGGGATAGATACGCAGTATTTT	CASQGIDTQYF
-	TRBV5-4	TRBJ2-1	TRBD2	TGTGCCAGCAGCGCGACCGGGACTAGCCCCAATGAGCAGTTCTTC	CASSATGTSPNEQFF
-	TRBV27	TRBJ2-3	-	TGTGCCAGCAGTTTAGAAGCGGCCACAGATACGCAGTATTTT	CASSLEAATDTQYF
-	TRBV5-1	TRBJ2-7	-	TGCGCCAGCAGCTTTTCACAGGGAGGGGAGCAGTACTTC	CASSFSQGGEQYF
-	TRBV28	TRBJ2-5	TRBD1	TGTGCCAGCAGGGGACAGGGGGGGAGTGAGACCCAGTACTTC	CASRGQGGSETQYF
-	TRBV6-5	TRBJ2-7	-	TGTGCCAGCAGCGGTACAGGGTCCTACGAGCAGTACTTC	CASSGTGSYEQYF
-	TRBV28	TRBJ2-1	-	TGTGCCAGCAGCCTAGGGCGACTAGGCCCCTACAATGAGCAGTTCTTC	CASSLGRLGPYNEQFF
-	TRBV4-1	TRBJ1-1	TRBD1	TGCGCCAGCAGCCAAGTGGACAGGGGGAACACTGAAGCTTTCTTT	CASSQVDRGNTEAFF
-	TRBV19	TRBJ2-5	TRBD1	TGTGCCAGTAGGGGGACAGTAGGGGGAGAGACCCAGTACTTC	CASRGTVGGETQYF
-	TRBV2	TRBJ2-7	-	TGTGCCAGCAGTGACGGCGGTCCCTACGAGCAGTACTTC	CASSDGGPYEQYF
-	TRBV25-1	TRBJ1-2	-	TGTGCCAGCTCAGGGAGGGGGGGCTATGGCTACACCTTC	CASSGRGGYGYTF
-	TRBV19	TRBJ2-2	-	TGTGCCAGTAGTATGTTGATTGGAGGGGGCAACACCGGGGAGCTGTTTTTT	CASSMLIGGGNTGELFF
-	TRBV9	TRBJ2-3	-	TGTGCCAGCAGCCGCCTCTACAGGGATTCAGATACGCAGTATTTT	CASSRLYRDSDTQYF
-	TRBV10-1	TRBJ2-2	TRBD2	TGCGCCAGCAGTGGACTAGCGGAGGGAACCGGGGAGCTGTTTTTT	CASSGLAEGTGELFF
-	TRBV13	TRBJ1-2	TRBD1	TGTGCCAGCAGCAGCAGACAGGGGAACTATGGCTACACCTTC	CASSSRQGNYGYTF
-	TRBV5-5	TRBJ2-1	-	TGTGCCAGCAGCTTGTCGTACAATGAGCAGTTCTTC	CASSLSYNEQFF
-	TRBV6-6	TRBJ2-6	TRBD1	TGTGCCAGCACTACTACAGGGGTGGGGGCCAACGTCCTGACTTTC	CASTTTGVGANVLTF